This T cell receptor beta chain was observed in a study of tumor-infiltrating lymphocytes in primary liver carcinoma. Co-extraction of RNA and DNA was performed on about 19-33 mg of unsorted bulk tissue. Tumor samples each held over 75% viable tumor cells. To note about this clonotype: Antigen specificity is unknown. At one end the junction does not follow the germline gene, possibly because of a read error.

Whole-study findings and limits: No more than about 8-24% of top clones could be seen in all five tumor regions. The overlap of tumor-adjacent and tumor-blood pairs was smaller than that of tumor region pairs. Tumors had a top-250-clone fraction that was significantly higher than blood (p = 0.039).

Reverse transcription of around 0.45 ug total RNA with a constant-region primer produced TCR beta cDNA. Libraries covering TCR beta were generated through three nested multiplex PCR rounds (using a slightly modified ARM-PCR). In TCRdb, the multiplex PCR reads were re-called with MiXCR into one record per CDR3 protein. This table holds roughly 32,000 distinct CDR3 sequences, roughly 70% found once. Specimen: liver tumor tissue from sampling region 3. Sample subset: tumor region T3, left-lateral pole. This TCR was sampled from a woman in her twenties or thirties with primary liver carcinoma and hepatitis B virus infection.

CDR3 protein: CASGFMGYEQYF. Here the CDR3 DNA reads TGTGCCAGCGGCTTCATGGGTTACGAACAATACTTC. The V and J genes are TRBV11-1 and TRBJ2-7; D remains unclear. Per the germline V gene, CDR1 is SGHAT and CDR2 is FQDESV (reference sequence). The CDR3 is made up of 12 amino acids. Complete variable domain (other parts from reference TRBV11-1 and TRBJ2-7): EAEVAQSPRYKITEKSQAVAFWCDPISGHATLYWYRQILGQGPELLVQFQDESVVDDSQLPKDRFSAERLKGVDSTLKIQPAELGDSAMYLCASGFMGYEQYFGPGTRLTVT.